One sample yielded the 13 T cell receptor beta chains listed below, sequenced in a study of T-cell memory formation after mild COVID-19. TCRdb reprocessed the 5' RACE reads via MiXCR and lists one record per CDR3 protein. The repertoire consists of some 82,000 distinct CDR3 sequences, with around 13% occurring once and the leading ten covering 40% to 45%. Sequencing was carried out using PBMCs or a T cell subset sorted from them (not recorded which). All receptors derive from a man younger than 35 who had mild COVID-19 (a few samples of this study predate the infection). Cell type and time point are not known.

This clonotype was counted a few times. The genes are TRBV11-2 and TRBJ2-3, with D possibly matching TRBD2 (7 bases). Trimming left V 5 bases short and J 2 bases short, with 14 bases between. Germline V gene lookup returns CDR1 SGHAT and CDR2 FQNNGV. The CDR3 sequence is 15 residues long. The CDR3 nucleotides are TGTGCCAGCAGCCGGGCGGGGGCCTCCACAGATACGCAGTATTTT. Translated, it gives CASSRAGASTDTQYF.

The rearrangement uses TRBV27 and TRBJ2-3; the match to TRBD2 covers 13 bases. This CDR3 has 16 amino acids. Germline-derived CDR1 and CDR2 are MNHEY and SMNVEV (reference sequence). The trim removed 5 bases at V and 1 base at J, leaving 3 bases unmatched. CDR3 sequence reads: CASSPGTSGGTDTQYF. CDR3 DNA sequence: TGTGCCAGCAGTCCCGGGACTAGCGGGGGCACAGATACGCAGTATTTT.

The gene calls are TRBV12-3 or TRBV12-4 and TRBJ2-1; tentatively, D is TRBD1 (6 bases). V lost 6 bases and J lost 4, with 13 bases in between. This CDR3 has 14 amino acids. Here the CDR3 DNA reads TGTGCCAGCAGCACAGGGATAACGTACAATGAGCAGTTCTTC. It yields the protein CASSTGITYNEQFF.

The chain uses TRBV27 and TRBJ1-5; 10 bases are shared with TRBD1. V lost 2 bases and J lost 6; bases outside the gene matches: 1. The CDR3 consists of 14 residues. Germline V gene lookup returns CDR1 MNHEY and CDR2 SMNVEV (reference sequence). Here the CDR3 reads CASSLGTGVQPQHF. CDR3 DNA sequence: TGTGCCAGCAGTTTAGGGACAGGGGTTCAGCCCCAGCATTTT.

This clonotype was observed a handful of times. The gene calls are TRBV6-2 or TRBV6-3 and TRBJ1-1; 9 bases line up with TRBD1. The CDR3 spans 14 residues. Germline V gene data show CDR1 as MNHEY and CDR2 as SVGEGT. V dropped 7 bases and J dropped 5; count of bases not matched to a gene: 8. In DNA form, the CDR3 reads TGTGCCAGCACTGTACAGGGGGCAAGGACTGAAGCTTTCTTT. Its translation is CASTVQGARTEAFF.

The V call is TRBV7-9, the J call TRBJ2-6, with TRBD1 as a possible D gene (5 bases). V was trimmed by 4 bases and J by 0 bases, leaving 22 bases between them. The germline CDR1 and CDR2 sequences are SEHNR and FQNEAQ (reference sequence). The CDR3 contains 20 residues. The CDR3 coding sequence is TGTGCCAGCAGCTCGCTGTACCCCCAGGGTACCCTCTCTGGGGCCAACGTCCTGACTTTC. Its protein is CASSSLYPQGTLSGANVLTF.

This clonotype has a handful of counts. CDR3: CASSLERQGSNSPLHF. CDR3 nucleotide sequence: TGTGCCAGCAGCTTAGAACGGCAGGGCTCTAATTCACCCCTCCACTTT. This chain connects TRBV7-6 to TRBJ1-6; D is perhaps TRBD1 (5 bases). V shed 1 base and J shed 6 bases, with 13 bases lying between them. Germline V gene lookup returns CDR1 SGHVS and CDR2 FNYEAQ. The CDR3 sequence is 16 residues long.

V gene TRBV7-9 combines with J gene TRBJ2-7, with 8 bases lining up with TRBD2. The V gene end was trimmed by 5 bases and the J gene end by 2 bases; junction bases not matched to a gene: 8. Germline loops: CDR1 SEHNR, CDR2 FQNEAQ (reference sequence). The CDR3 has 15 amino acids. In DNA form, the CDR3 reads TGTGCCAGCAGCCCTCGGGTAGCGGGGACCTACGAGCAGTACTTC. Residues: CASSPRVAGTYEQYF.

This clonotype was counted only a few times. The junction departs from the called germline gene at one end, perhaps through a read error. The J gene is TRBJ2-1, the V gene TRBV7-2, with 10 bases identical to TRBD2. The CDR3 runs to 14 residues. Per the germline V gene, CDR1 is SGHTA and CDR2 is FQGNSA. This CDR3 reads CASSLAGVPNEQFF. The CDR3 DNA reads TGTGCCAGCAGCCTAGCGGGGGTCCCCAATGAGCAGTTCTTC.

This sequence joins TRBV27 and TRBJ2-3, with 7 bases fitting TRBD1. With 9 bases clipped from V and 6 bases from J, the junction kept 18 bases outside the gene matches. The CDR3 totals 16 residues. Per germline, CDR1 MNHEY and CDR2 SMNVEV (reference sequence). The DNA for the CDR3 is TGTGCCAGTCACGAGGGGGCAGGGGGTGACGCCGATACGCAGTATTTT. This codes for CASHEGAGGDADTQYF.

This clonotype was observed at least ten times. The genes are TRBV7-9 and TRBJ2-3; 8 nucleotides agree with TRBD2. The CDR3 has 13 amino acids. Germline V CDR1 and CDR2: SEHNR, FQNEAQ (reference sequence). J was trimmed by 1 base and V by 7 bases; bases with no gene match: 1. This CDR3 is CASKTSGTDTQYF. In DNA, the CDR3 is TGTGCCAGCAAGACTAGCGGCACAGATACGCAGTATTTT.

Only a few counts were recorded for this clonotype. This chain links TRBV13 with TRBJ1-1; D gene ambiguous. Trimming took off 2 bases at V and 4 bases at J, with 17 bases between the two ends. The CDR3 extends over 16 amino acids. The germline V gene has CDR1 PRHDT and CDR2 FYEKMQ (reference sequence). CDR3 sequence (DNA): TGTGCCAGCAGCTTAATCCCAGCGGAGAACCCCACTGAAGCTTTCTTT. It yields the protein CASSLIPAENPTEAFF.

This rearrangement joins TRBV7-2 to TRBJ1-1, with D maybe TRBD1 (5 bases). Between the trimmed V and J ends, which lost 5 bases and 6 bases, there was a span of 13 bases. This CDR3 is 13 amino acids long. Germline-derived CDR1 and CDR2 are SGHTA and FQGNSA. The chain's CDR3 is CASSPWRGAEAFF. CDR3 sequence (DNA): TGTGCCAGCAGCCCCTGGAGGGGCGCTGAAGCTTTCTTT.